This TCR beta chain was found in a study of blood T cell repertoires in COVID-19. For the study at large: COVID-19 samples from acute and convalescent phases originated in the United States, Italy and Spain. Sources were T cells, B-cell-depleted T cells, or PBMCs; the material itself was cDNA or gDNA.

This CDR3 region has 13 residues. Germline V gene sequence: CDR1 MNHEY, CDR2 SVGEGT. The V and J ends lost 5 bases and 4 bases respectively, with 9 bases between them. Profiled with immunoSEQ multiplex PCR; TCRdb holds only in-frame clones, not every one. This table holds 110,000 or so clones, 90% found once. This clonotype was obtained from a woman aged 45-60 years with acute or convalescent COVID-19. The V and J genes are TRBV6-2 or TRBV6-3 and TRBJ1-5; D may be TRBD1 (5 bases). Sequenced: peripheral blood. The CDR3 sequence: CASSQGGNQPQHF. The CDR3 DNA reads TGTGCCAGCAGTCAGGGTGGTAATCAGCCCCAGCATTTT.